Shown below are 13 T cell receptor beta chains from a single sample sequenced in a study of CD8+ T cells in alopecia areata listed by TCRdb under 2018. The library was prepared using the immunoSEQ multiplex PCR assay. RNA was extracted from all samples and reverse transcribed into cDNA as template for TCR sequencing. TCRdb took this table from immuneACCESS and kept in-frame rearrangements with V and J called. Such tables lack part of the clones; where checked against another copy, unresolved V genes explain under half of the gap, and the rest is unexplained. This sample comprises 200,000 to 250,000 clones, less than 75% of them detected only once. 1.6% of the sample belongs to the ten largest clones. What the time point label conveys for this sample: more than 3 weeks on oral tofacitinib. The sample's treatment or condition, from its label and the paper: oral pan-JAK inhibitor, 5-10 mg twice daily.

The sequencing here drew on CD4+ T cells sorted from blood, taken at week 4, from a patient treated with tofacitinib. These receptors were obtained from a human donor with alopecia areata.

The J gene is TRBJ2-7, the V gene TRBV7-2, with D maybe TRBD2 (7 bases). In germline, CDR1 is SGHTA, CDR2 FQGNSA. This CDR3 is 15 amino acids long. The ends were cut back, 1 base at V and 4 bases at J, with 14 bases in the middle. DNA for the CDR3: TGTGCCAGCAGCTTAGACGGGGGGCCCCGGTACGAGCAGTACTTC. Protein: CASSLDGGPRYEQYF.

This chain uses TRBV15 with TRBJ1-1; no clear D gene. The CDR3 runs to 13 residues. From germline, CDR1 is LNHNV and CDR2 YYDKDF (reference sequence). The V and J ends lost 5 bases and 0 bases respectively, with 7 bases between them. The CDR3 DNA reads TGTGCCACCAGCCACACTATGAACACTGAAGCTTTCTTT. Translating it yields CATSHTMNTEAFF.

This clone came up a few times. This chain connects TRBV30 to TRBJ2-3; D ambiguous. Trimming removed 5 bases from V and 3 bases from J, with 9 bases in between. The CDR3 has 12 amino acids. CDR1 GTSNPN and CDR2 SVGIG come from the germline V gene (reference sequence). The CDR3 here is CAWGVETDTQYF. The CDR3 nucleotides read TGTGCCTGGGGGGTCGAGACAGATACGCAGTATTTT.

This clone was seen only a few times. Other DNA sequences in this specimen translate into the identical CDR3. The rearrangement links TRBV20-1 to TRBJ2-3; D unclear. This CDR3 has 10 amino acids. V was trimmed by 3 bases and J by 3 bases, leaving 1 base between them. Germline V gene sequence: CDR1 DFQATT, CDR2 SNEGSKA (reference sequence). The CDR3: CSARTDTQYF. The DNA for the CDR3 is TGCAGTGCTAGGACAGATACGCAGTATTTT.

The V call is TRBV10-3, the J call TRBJ1-6; D is ambiguous. CDR3 length: 12 residues. Trimming took 4 bases from V and 10 from J, leaving 8 bases between them. The germline gives CDR1 ENHRY, CDR2 SYGVKD. The CDR3 loop is CAISAGLSPLHF. CDR3 DNA sequence: TGTGCCATCAGTGCGGGTCTCTCACCCCTCCACTTT.

The chain carries TRBV30 and TRBJ1-4; D is undetermined. V was clipped by 4 bases and J by 8 bases, with 14 bases between them. This CDR3 is built from 13 residues. The germline CDR1 and CDR2 sequences are GTSNPN and SVGIG (reference sequence). CDR3 nucleotide sequence: TGTGCCTGGACTCCCGGACTTGGGGAAAAACTGTTTTTT. Its translation is CAWTPGLGEKLFF.

The rearrangement joins TRBV7-2 to TRBJ2-7; D unresolved. Germline V gene data show CDR1 as SGHTA and CDR2 as FQGNSA. V was cut by 2 bases and J by 7 bases, with 6 bases left in between. This CDR3 is 11 amino acids long. This CDR3 reads CASSLTQEQYF. The CDR3 nucleotides read TGTGCCAGCAGCTTAACGCAAGAGCAGTACTTC. The full variable domain, in which reference TRBV7-2 and TRBJ2-7 provide the parts outside the CDR3, is GAGVSQSPSNKVTEKGKDVELRCDPISGHTALYWYRQSLGQGLEFLIYFQGNSAPDKSGLPSDRFSAERTGGSVSTLTIQRTQQEDSAVYLCASSLTQEQYFGPGTRLTVT.

This chain links TRBV29-1 with TRBJ2-3; D might be TRBD2 (7 bases). The germline V and J ends were trimmed by 8 bases and 0 bases, with 18 bases remaining between them. This CDR3 is 15 amino acids long. The germline V gene encodes CDR1 SQVTM and CDR2 ANQGSEA. Here the CDR3 reads CSTSGGPTSTDTQYF. The CDR3 region has the DNA TGCAGCACCTCGGGGGGCCCGACTAGCACAGATACGCAGTATTTT.

The J gene is TRBJ2-5, the V gene TRBV27; D ambiguous. Germline V CDR1 and CDR2: MNHEY, SMNVEV (reference sequence). The CDR3 has 11 amino acids. The V end was cut by 6 bases, the J end by 7 bases, with 9 bases between. CDR3: CASRTSGTQYF. DNA of the CDR3: TGTGCCAGCAGGACATCGGGGACCCAGTACTTC.

This sequence joins TRBV19 and TRBJ1-5; 11 bases align to TRBD1. The CDR3 contains 15 residues. In germline, CDR1 is LNHDA, CDR2 SQIVND (reference sequence). The V and J ends lost 6 bases and 0 bases, in that order; junction bases with no gene match: 1. The CDR3 sequence: CASSGQGASNQPQHF. In DNA form, the CDR3 reads TGTGCCAGTAGCGGACAGGGGGCTAGCAATCAGCCCCAGCATTTT. Supplemented by reference TRBV19 and TRBJ1-5, the full variable domain reads DGGITQSPKYLFRKEGQNVTLSCEQNLNHDAMYWYRQDPGQGLRLIYYSQIVNDFQKGDIAEGYSVSREKKESFPLTVTSAQKNPTAFYLCASSGQGASNQPQHFGDGTRLSIL.

V usage is TRBV30 and J usage is TRBJ1-2; D gene ambiguous. The CDR3 has 13 amino acids. Per the germline V gene, CDR1 is GTSNPN and CDR2 is SVGIG (reference sequence). V lost 0 bases and J lost 7, with 12 bases in between. The CDR3 loop is CAWSVIGNGGYTF. Here the CDR3 DNA reads TGTGCCTGGAGTGTGATCGGGAATGGTGGCTACACCTTC.

The chain recombines TRBV7-9 with TRBJ1-6; no firm D call. CDR3 length: 15 residues. The germline V gene encodes CDR1 SEHNR and CDR2 FQNEAQ (reference sequence). V lost 2 bases to trimming and J lost 0 bases, with 5 bases between them. DNA of the CDR3: TGTGCCAGCAGCTTAACGGACTCCTATAATTCACCCCTCCACTTT. It yields the protein CASSLTDSYNSPLHF. Supplemented by reference TRBV7-9 and TRBJ1-6, the full variable domain reads DTGVSQNPRHKITKRGQNVTFRCDPISEHNRLYWYRQTLGQGPEFLTYFQNEAQLEKSRLLSDRFSAERPKGSFSTLEIQRTEQGDSAMYLCASSLTDSYNSPLHFGNGTRLTVT.

This clone was counted many times. The chain links TRBV6-1 to TRBJ1-5, with 7 bases lining up with TRBD1. This CDR3 comprises 15 residues. V shed 4 bases, J shed 2 bases, and the junction held 5 bases outside the gene matches. Germline V gene sequence: CDR1 MNHNS, CDR2 SASEGT. The CDR3 DNA reads TGTGCCAGCAGTGCGTTAACAGGGGGCAATCAGCCCCAGCATTTT. Translating it yields CASSALTGGNQPQHF.